This T cell receptor (beta chain) was recorded in a study of immune heterogeneity within non-small cell lung tumors. Germline CDR1 is SGHNT and CDR2 is YYREEE (reference sequence). Deletions cut 3 bases from V and 7 bases from J, with 8 bases between. CDR3 length: 12 residues. Bulk tumor genomic DNA, 600 to 650 ng per sample, was used as template. Several biopsies per primary tumor were taken during surgery, spaced as far apart as possible. Before undergoing curative surgery, patients had newly diagnosed non-small cell lung cancer that was untreated. TCR beta CDR3 regions came from multiplex PCR with 32 forward V and 13 reverse J primers. TCRdb passed the multiplex PCR reads through MiXCR, listing each CDR3 protein once. This table holds just over 15,000 distinct CDR3 sequences, less than 35% found once.

This TCR derives from a man between 35 and 55 years old with non-small cell lung cancer. Sequences were obtained from lung tumor tissue. V is TRBV5-4 and J is TRBJ2-1; tentatively, D is TRBD1 (6 bases). DNA for the CDR3: TGTGCCAGCAGCTCACAGGGTAATGAGCAGTTCTTC. Its protein is CASSSQGNEQFF.